The T cell receptor beta chain under discussion was sequenced for a study of identical twins (TCRdb year 2016). Background for the entire study: TCR alpha and beta repertoires from monozygotic twins, unrelated adults of various ages and cord blood were deep-sequenced to test whether fetal clonotypes persist. To rule out contamination, the twin experiments were replicated at different times with different library preparation protocols. What the study reported, not specific to this receptor: Abundant cord blood beta clonotypes carried fewer insertions; young adult naive repertoires showed a weaker similar trend, while memory repertoires showed none. Conclusions relied on cross-sectional statistical analysis, since the same donors could not be followed over many years. Compared with coincidental sharing between unrelated individuals, an excess of low generation-probability sequences was observed among out-of-frame TCR alpha sequences shared between twins. Zero-insertion analyses could be partly confounded by invariant T cells such as MAIT and iNKT, though diverse VJ usage argued against such confounding for most clonotypes. A weaker excess of twin sharing was found in beta out-of-frame sequences because the signal-to-noise ratio was lowered by fewer shared sequences. Out-of-frame TCR alpha sharing in monozygotic twins was systematically underestimated by recombination models, whereas sharing between unrelated individuals was in agreement with the recombination models.

CDR1 and CDR2 were assigned from the germline V gene (reference sequence) as DFQATT and SNEGSKA. Its CDR3 holds 14 amino acids, cysteine through phenylalanine. Only the CDR3 portion is preserved as DNA: 42 bases, with reading frame beginning at the first base. Deletion took 6 bases off V and 5 bases off J, with a span of 17 bases between the germline ends. Library method: 5' RACE. The reads were generated on an Illumina HiSeq 2000. Template switching added a universal primer binding site, and the final cDNA carried a unique molecular identifier that allowed TCR cDNA molecules to be counted accurately. Specific primers in the conserved constant-segment region were used to synthesize first-strand cDNA for the TCR alpha and beta chains. Each cDNA library was double barcoded, with a SMART-Mk sample barcode plus Illumina barcodes, to control for contamination. TruSeq adapter sequences and Illumina sample barcodes were added in two successive PCR steps. TCR alpha and beta cDNA libraries were sequenced on the Illumina HiSeq platform with custom primers. The study's own analysis went as follows. Raw reads were processed with MiGEC to extract unique molecular identifiers, and MiXCR was used to determine CDR3 positions. For each individual, recombination models were inferred using an EM algorithm with the repgenHMM and IGoR tools. Shared clonotype analysis was performed with the tcR package in R, normalizing sharing by the product of cloneset sizes. To study raw recombination free of thymic and clonal selection effects, out-of-frame nonproductive sequences were analyzed. TCRdb itself trimmed the public reads at Q25 with fastp, ran MiXCR and retained productive beta chains. Rows with a matching CDR3 protein are joined into one entry that keeps the most common DNA and genes. The V and J calls here are based on TCRdb, not the publication. A total of fewer than 550,000 distinct CDR3 sequences appear in this sample, over 12% of them only once. More than 0.4% of the sample rests with the top ten.

Regarding this clonotype: It has no known antigen specificity. Within one base of it there is no much larger clone, and no base qualities were kept.

Every donor in the study was a healthy Caucasian. The twin cohort comprised three pairs of female monozygotic twins, all aged roughly 18 to 30 years. Positive isolation kits from Invitrogen were used to isolate the CD4+ and CD8+ T cell populations. These same data were also listed under a study on yellow fever vaccine responses in identical twins. Drawing on the second study: The authors reported that the T cell response to vaccination in identical twins appeared partly convergent and partly personalized. In identical twins, the study followed T cell clones that responded to the vaccine with precision.

This TCR was recovered from a woman under 30 in good health. The sample taken for sequencing was CD4+ T cells sorted from blood. The V gene is TRBV20-1 and the J gene is TRBJ2-1; TRBD1 is perhaps the D gene, given 6 matching bases. The CDR3 reads as follows: CSAPDSNLNNEQFF. The bases read TGCAGTGCACCGGACAGTAACCTGAACAATGAGCAGTTCTTC.